A selection of T cell receptor beta chains follows, all from one sample in a study of cytomegalovirus exposure and HLA in healthy donors. Data came from immunoSEQ multiplex PCR; TCRdb stores just in-frame clones and leaves some out. This table has fewer than 110,000 clones, 73% appearing once. Sequenced: PBMCs. The source of these receptors is a man under 40 in good health and CMV-seronegative. The CDR3 runs from the conserved cysteine through the conserved F or W. D genes are given only for firm matches. Some rows have no size entry. The others give once, few or many, or a class for an expanded clone.

abundance,j_gene,d_gene,v_gene,CDR3aa,CDR3nt
.,TRBJ2-7,TRBD1,TRBV28,CASSQPSDRVVSYEQYF,TGTGCCAGCAGTCAACCTTCGGACAGGGTGGTCTCCTACGAGCAGTACTTC
.,TRBJ1-2,TRBD1,TRBV7-9,CASRFEGTGAGYTF,TGTGCCAGCAGGTTCGAGGGGACAGGGGCTGGCTACACCTTC
.,TRBJ1-1,.,TRBV28,CASSIQGEAFF,TGTGCCAGCAGTATCCAGGGTGAAGCTTTCTTT
.,TRBJ1-1,.,TRBV30,CAWSGPGQGATEAFF,TGTGCCTGGAGCGGCCCTGGGCAGGGTGCTACTGAAGCTTTCTTT
.,TRBJ2-2,.,TRBV25-1,CASSVASASRGELFF,TGTGCCAGCAGTGTCGCTAGTGCAAGTCGCGGGGAGCTGTTTTTT
.,TRBJ1-4,.,TRBV6-5,CASRPPSGEKLFF,TGTGCCAGCAGACCTCCCTCGGGTGAAAAACTGTTTTTT
.,TRBJ1-2,.,TRBV7-2,CASSPQAGSRANYGYTF,TGTGCCAGCAGCCCCCAGGCAGGATCCAGAGCTAACTATGGCTACACCTTC
.,TRBJ1-3,.,TRBV6-5,CASSYSGAVGNTIYF,TGTGCCAGCAGTTACTCAGGGGCAGTAGGAAACACCATATATTTT
.,TRBJ2-7,.,TRBV29-1,CSVEVRVDEQYF,TGCAGCGTTGAGGTCCGGGTCGACGAGCAGTACTTC
.,TRBJ2-5,TRBD1,TRBV19,CASRTGGGETQYF,TGTGCCAGTAGGACAGGGGGCGGAGAGACCCAGTACTTC
.,TRBJ2-2,TRBD2,TRBV5-4,CASRPVGGSDTGELFF,TGTGCCAGCAGGCCAGTCGGCGGGAGCGACACCGGGGAGCTGTTTTTT
few,TRBJ2-2,TRBD2,TRBV29-1,CSVGVKEREEGQNTGELFF,TGCAGCGTCGGGGTTAAGGAGCGGGAGGAGGGGCAGAACACCGGGGAGCTGTTTTTT
.,TRBJ2-7,TRBD1,TRBV7-2,CASSLTGTGIYEQYF,TGTGCCAGCAGCCTGACCGGGACAGGGATCTACGAGCAGTACTTC
.,TRBJ2-3,.,TRBV2,CASSERLGLHTDTQYF,TGTGCCAGCAGTGAACGGTTGGGACTCCACACAGATACGCAGTATTTT
once,TRBJ1-2,.,TRBV7-3,CASSVNALHYGFTF,TGTGCCAGCAGCGTGAACGCCCTGCACTATGGCTTCACCTTC
.,TRBJ1-5,TRBD1,TRBV23-1,CASRTGGPVLNQPQHF,TGCGCCAGCAGAACAGGGGGGCCGGTCCTCAATCAGCCCCAGCATTTT
once,TRBJ1-3,TRBD1,TRBV28,CASSLWGQASQADTIYF,TGTGCCAGCAGTTTATGGGGACAGGCGTCCCAAGCGGACACCATATATTTT
.,TRBJ2-7,.,TRBV27,CASRGMDYEQYF,TGTGCCAGCAGGGGGATGGACTACGAGCAGTACTTC
once,TRBJ1-3,.,TRBV5-1,CASRPQGSGNTIYF,TGCGCCAGCAGACCTCAGGGGTCCGGAAACACCATATATTTT
.,TRBJ1-1,TRBD1,TRBV28,CASSSLGQIMNTEAFF,TGTGCCAGCAGTTCGTTGGGACAGATCATGAACACTGAAGCTTTCTTT
.,TRBJ2-3,TRBD2,TRBV6-1,CASSGGSGRDWDTQYF,TGTGCCAGCAGTGGGGGGAGCGGGAGGGATTGGGATACGCAGTATTTT
.,TRBJ1-2,.,TRBV28,CASSTRPFYGYTF,TGTGCCAGCAGCACACGTCCATTTTATGGCTACACCTTC
.,TRBJ2-1,TRBD2,TRBV27,CASSLSSGSLFF,TGTGCCAGCAGTTTATCTAGCGGGAGCCTGTTCTTC
.,TRBJ2-6,TRBD1,TRBV7-9,CASSVRQGPPAGANVLTF,TGTGCCAGCAGCGTTCGACAGGGACCACCGGCTGGGGCCAACGTCCTGACTTTC
.,TRBJ2-3,TRBD2,TRBV7-9,CASSLVGLAGVADTQYF,TGTGCCAGCAGCTTGGTGGGACTAGCGGGAGTGGCAGATACGCAGTATTTT
.,TRBJ2-5,TRBD1,TRBV18,CASSSGQAETQYF,TGTGCCAGCTCATCTGGACAGGCAGAGACCCAGTACTTC
.,TRBJ1-3,TRBD1,TRBV29-1,CSGQLGQGGNTIYF,TGCAGCGGACAGTTGGGACAGGGTGGAAACACCATATATTTT
few,TRBJ2-7,TRBD2,TRBV29-1,CSADQAGDGYEQYF,TGCAGCGCCGATCAAGCGGGAGACGGCTACGAGCAGTACTTC
.,TRBJ2-4,TRBD1,TRBV7-9,CASSLGGGSGNIQYF,TGTGCCAGCAGCTTAGGAGGGGGCTCGGGAAACATTCAGTACTTC
.,TRBJ1-4,.,TRBV9,CASSEQGRATNEKLFF,TGTGCCAGCAGCGAACAGGGTCGTGCAACTAATGAAAAACTGTTTTTT
.,TRBJ2-7,.,TRBV30,CAYQESSYEQYF,TGTGCCTATCAGGAAAGCTCCTACGAGCAGTACTTC